The 2 T cell receptor beta chains in this list originate from one sample, sequenced in a study of shared clonotypes between healthy human individuals. Assay: immunoSEQ multiplex PCR; the TCRdb copy retains only in-frame clones and omits some. The sample holds roughly 2,000,000 clones, around 96% seen once. Naivety among CD8 cells was defined by CD45RO negativity and positive CCR7 selection, thereby excluding terminally differentiated effector memory CD45RA+ cells. Material for sequencing was naive CD8+ T cells sorted from blood. The receptors stem from a man between 18 and 29 years old in good health.

The chain couples TRBV5-1 to TRBJ2-7; possibly TRBD2 for D (5 bases). CDR1 is SGHRS, CDR2 YFSETQ, per germline. There are 13 residues in the CDR3. V lost 5 bases to trimming and J lost 3 bases, with 12 bases between them. CDR3 bases: TGCGCCAGCAGTTCCAGCGCGGGCTACGAGCAGTACTTC. Its translation: CASSSSAGYEQYF. The full variable domain, with the rest looked up from reference TRBV5-1 and TRBJ2-7, is KAGVTQTPRYLIKTRGQQVTLSCSPISGHRSVSWYQQTPGQGLQFLFEYFSETQRNKGNFPGRFSGRQFSNSRSEMNVSTLELGDSALYLCASSSSAGYEQYFGPGTRLTVT.

This chain joins TRBV7-9 and TRBJ2-3; 9 bases agree with TRBD2. The germline gives CDR1 SEHNR, CDR2 FQNEAQ (reference sequence). This CDR3 has 16 residues. The trim removed 3 bases at V and 2 bases at J, leaving 6 bases unmatched. DNA for the CDR3: TGTGCCAGCAGCTTTTTTCTAGCGGGACCCACAGATACGCAGTATTTT. It specifies CASSFFLAGPTDTQYF.